These 6 T cell receptor beta chains were sequenced from one sample in a study of T cell clones after liver transplantation. The data were produced by immunoSEQ multiplex PCR, yet TCRdb's version contains in-frame clones alone and is incomplete. The sample holds about 21,000 clones, roughly 92% seen once. The specimen was CD8+ T cells from blood, collected about 26 months after liver transplant. Receptors originate from a human patient who received a liver transplant. The graft donor may have contributed some T cells.

The CDR3 DNA reads as TGTGCCAGTAGTACGCAGGCAAGCGGGAGCTCCTACAATGAGCAGTTCTTC. Translated: CASSTQASGSSYNEQFF. This sequence joins TRBV19 and TRBJ2-1; 8 bases are a match to TRBD2. The germline gives CDR1 LNHDA, CDR2 SQIVND (reference sequence). CDR3 size: 17 residues. Unmatched junction bases numbered 8, after V lost 4 bases and J lost 0 bases.

The chain is built from TRBV5-1 and TRBJ2-5; TRBD2 aligns across 7 bases. After removal of 4 bases from V and 3 bases from J, the junction contained 15 bases not matched to a gene. The germline V gene has CDR1 SGHRS and CDR2 YFSETQ. The CDR3 length is 17 residues. CDR3: CASSPFTTSLAKETQYF. In nucleotides, the CDR3 is TGCGCCAGCAGCCCGTTCACGACTAGCCTAGCTAAAGAGACCCAGTACTTC.

The chain joins TRBV27 to TRBJ2-5, with 8 bases fitting TRBD1. V was pared by 3 bases and J by 2 bases, with 2 bases of the junction left unmatched. CDR1 and CDR2 (germline): MNHEY, SMNVEV (reference sequence). The CDR3 length is 14 residues. The CDR3 sequence: CASSFRDRQETQYF. Here the CDR3 DNA reads TGTGCCAGCAGTTTCCGGGACAGGCAAGAGACCCAGTACTTC.

This clone was counted a single time. The gene calls are TRBV27 and TRBJ2-1; D gene ambiguous. There are 12 residues in the CDR3. Trimming shortened V by 5 bases and J by 2 bases, and 4 bases separated the two germline ends. Germline V lookup: CDR1 MNHEY, CDR2 SMNVEV (reference sequence). CDR3 DNA: TGTGCCAGCAGTGCCACCTACAATGAGCAGTTCTTC. Encoded protein: CASSATYNEQFF.

This chain connects TRBV9 to TRBJ2-2; 7 nucleotides agree with TRBD2. This CDR3 spans 17 amino acids. The germline V gene has CDR1 SGDLS and CDR2 YYNGEE. After removal of 7 bases from V and 3 bases from J, the junction contained 15 bases not matched to a gene. CDR3 in DNA: TGTGCCAGCGGCCCCCGGGGAGGGTCGACCGACACCGGGGAGCTGTTTTTT. Translated, it gives CASGPRGGSTDTGELFF.

The chain recombines TRBV28 with TRBJ2-2, with 7 bases fitting TRBD1. The V and J ends lost 7 bases and 5 bases, in that order; junction bases with no gene match: 16. CDR1 and CDR2 from the germline V gene are MDHEN and SYDVKM. The CDR3 has 17 residues. CDR3 sequence (DNA): TGTGCCAGCACCCTTAGGGACAGCCTCCGGCTTACCGGGGAGCTGTTTTTT. The encoded protein is CASTLRDSLRLTGELFF.